This TCR beta chain was recovered during a study of patients and donors after allogeneic stem cell transplantation. From the RT-PCR reads, TCRdb called clonotypes with MiXCR, one entry per CDR3 protein. This table has about 230,000 distinct CDR3 sequences, approximately 14% appearing once. The CDR3 is 15 amino acids. Germline V CDR1 and CDR2: SGDLS, YYNGEE. The V gene lost 0 bases and the J gene lost 4 bases, with 11 bases spanning the gap. This clonotype showed up just a few times. The V and J genes are TRBV9 and TRBJ1-5; D might be TRBD1 (5 bases). The clonotype comes from a human donor who was either an allogeneic HSCT recipient or a stem cell or donor lymphocyte infusion donor (not recorded which). It is not recorded whose cells these are; they may come from a transplant donor. Input material: blood, either unsorted or a sorted T cell fraction (not recorded which). CDR3: CASSVGQGINQPQHF. In DNA, the CDR3 is TGTGCCAGCAGCGTAGGGCAGGGAATTAATCAGCCCCAGCATTTT.